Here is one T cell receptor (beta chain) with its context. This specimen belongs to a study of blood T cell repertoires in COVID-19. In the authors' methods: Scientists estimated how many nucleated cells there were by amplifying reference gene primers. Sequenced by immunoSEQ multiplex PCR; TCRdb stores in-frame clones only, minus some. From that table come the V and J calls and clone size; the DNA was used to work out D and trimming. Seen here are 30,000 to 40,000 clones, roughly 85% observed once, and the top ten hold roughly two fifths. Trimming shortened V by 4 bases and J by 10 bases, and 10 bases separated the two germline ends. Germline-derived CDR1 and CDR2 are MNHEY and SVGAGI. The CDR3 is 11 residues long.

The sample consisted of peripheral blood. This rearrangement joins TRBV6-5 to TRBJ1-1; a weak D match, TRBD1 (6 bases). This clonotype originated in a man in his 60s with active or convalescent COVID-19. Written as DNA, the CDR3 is TGTGCCAGCAGTTCCGACAGGAGAGCTTTCTTT. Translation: CASSSDRRAFF.